This T cell receptor beta chain was captured by sequencing in a study of regulatory T cells in long-lasting Graves disease. Time point: newly diagnosed GD, antithyroid drugs for less than 3 months. There was RNA extracted from PBMCs, and the TCR library was made from it. This clonotype was picked up many times. The CDR3 is made up of 16 amino acids. After removal of 2 bases from V and 4 bases from J, the junction contained 9 bases not matched to a gene. Germline values: CDR1 MNHGY, CDR2 SVAAGI. In building TCR beta libraries, iRepertoire HTBI primers were used together with Arm-PCR of CDR3 regions. TCRdb re-called the multiplex PCR reads through MiXCR, storing one row per CDR3 protein. The profile covers about 330,000 distinct CDR3 sequences, with under 20% appearing a single time and around 21% taken by the ten largest. This same sample was also part of a study on T cells in Graves' hyperthyroidism and ophthalmopathy.

This clonotype was obtained from a woman younger than 30 with Graves disease. This material consisted of peripheral blood mononuclear cells (PBMCs), taken at new diagnosis, from a patient treated with antithyroid drugs. The chain joins TRBV6-9 to TRBJ1-2; 8 bases map to TRBD1. CDR3 protein: CASSYRGTGIPYGYTF. The CDR3 DNA follows: TGTGCCAGCAGTTATCGGGGGACAGGAATTCCCTATGGCTACACCTTC.